Each of the 11 T cell receptor beta chains below was sequenced from the same sample in a study of T cell clonality in common variable immunodeficiency. Generated by immunoSEQ multiplex PCR, the TCRdb table keeps only in-frame clones and is missing some. The sample gives about 39,000 clones, none seen only once, and the top ten clones hold around 3%. The material sequenced was peripheral blood mononuclear cells. Every receptor here comes from a person aged 18 to 75 in good health.

At least ten counts were recorded for this clone. The missing CDR3 end, 3 residues past where the read stops, is filled in from the germline J gene. The chain combines TRBV5-1 with TRBJ1-4, with 7 bases that match TRBD1. The CDR3 contains 15 residues. J gave up 7 bases and V 4 bases, and 10 bases lay outside the gene matches. The germline V gene has CDR1 SGHRS and CDR2 YFSETQ. The CDR3 here is CASSLPRGDGEKLFF. CDR3 DNA, as far as it was read: TGCGCCAGCAGCCTCCCCAGGGGGGACGGTGAAAAA.

This clone was seen at least ten times. The read ends 3 residues early relative to the CDR3; the germline J gene fills the gap. The chain combines TRBV6-1 with TRBJ2-3, with 11 bases matching TRBD2. Germline values: CDR1 MNHNS, CDR2 SASEGT. The CDR3 is 16 amino acids. The J segment lost 2 bases and the V segment lost 4 bases, leaving 5 bases of the junction unmatched. CDR3 bases read: TGTGCCAGCAGTGGCCTAGCGGGAGGATCCACAGATACG. It is translated as CASSGLAGGSTDT. The full CDR3 protein is CASSGLAGGSTDTQYF.

There are many counts of this clone. The CDR3 goes on 3 residues after the read ends, and that part is filled in from the germline J gene. The chain employs TRBV20-1 and TRBJ2-3; perhaps TRBD2 as D (6 bases). V lost 6 bases to trimming and J lost 6 bases, with 22 bases between them. This CDR3 spans 15 amino acids. Germline V gives CDR1 DFQATT, CDR2 SNEGSKA (reference sequence). CDR3 DNA, as far as it was read: TGCAGTGCCACCCGGTCGGAGGGCCGAGAGGATACG. Translating gives CSATRSEGREDT. The whole CDR3 region reads CSATRSEGREDTQYF.

This clone was detected ten times or more. The DNA ends 3 residues before the CDR3 does, and the rest of the CDR3 is filled in from the germline J gene. The rearrangement links TRBV30 to TRBJ1-1; tentatively, D is TRBD1 (5 bases). CDR1 and CDR2 from the germline V gene are GTSNPN and SVGIG (reference sequence). V lost 1 base and J lost 0, with 6 bases in between. The CDR3 is 13 residues long. The CDR3 protein is CAWSGQLNTEAFF. CDR3 bases read: TGTGCCTGGAGTGGACAGCTGAACACTGAA.

To note about this clone: Sequencing ends 3 residues short of the CDR3 end; the germline J gene provides the rest. The chain employs TRBV19 and TRBJ2-2; 10 bases map to TRBD2. CDR1 and CDR2 from the germline V gene are LNHDA and SQIVND (reference sequence). The CDR3 is 17 residues long. V shed 5 bases and J 4 bases; nucleotides not matched to a gene: 10. CDR3 amino acids: CASSRGRLAGSTGELFF. CDR3 DNA (partial): TGTGCCAGTAGTCGGGGCCGACTAGCGGGCTCCACCGGGGAG. Using reference TRBV19 and TRBJ2-2 for the parts outside the CDR3, the full variable domain is DGGITQSPKYLFRKEGQNVTLSCEQNLNHDAMYWYRQDPGQGLRLIYYSQIVNDFQKGDIAEGYSVSREKKESFPLTVTSAQKNPTAFYLCASSRGRLAGSTGELFFGEGSRLTVL.

This clone was recorded at least ten times. The read halts 3 residues ahead of the CDR3 end, with the missing end drawn from the germline J gene. The chain has TRBV30 and TRBJ2-1, with a possible D match to TRBD1 (6 bases). The CDR3 extends over 13 amino acids. From germline, CDR1 is GTSNPN and CDR2 SVGIG (reference sequence). Trimming cost V 3 bases and J 8 bases, with 14 bases left between them. The part of the CDR3 DNA that was read is TGTGCCTGGAGCCCAGGGGTGGTCTATGAG. This gives the protein CAWSPGVVYE. The complete CDR3 reads CAWSPGVVYEQFF.

Many counts were recorded for this clone. The DNA ends 3 residues before the CDR3 does, and the rest of the CDR3 is filled in from the germline J gene. The chain is built from TRBV7-8 and TRBJ2-3, with D possibly matching TRBD2 (5 bases). Looked up from germline, CDR1 is SGHVS and CDR2 is FQNEAQ. The germline V and J ends were trimmed by 1 base and 4 bases, with 15 bases remaining between them. The CDR3 spans 16 residues. The CDR3 loop is CASSLVGQGLPDTQYF. CDR3 DNA, as far as it was read: TGTGCCAGCAGCTTAGTTGGGCAAGGACTGCCAGATACG.

This clone was observed at least ten times. The read terminates 3 residues before the CDR3 end, so the remaining end is supplied by the germline J gene. The rearrangement uses TRBV4-2 and TRBJ2-7; 9 bases fit TRBD1. V trimming: 0 bases; J trimming: 4 bases; junction bases outside the gene matches: 7. CDR1 and CDR2 from the germline V gene are LGHNA and YNFKEQ. The CDR3 has 16 residues. The CDR3 bases that were read are TGTGCCAGCAGCCAAGACCCGGGACAGGGCGGGTACGAG. This gives the protein CASSQDPGQGGYE. The entire CDR3 sequence reads CASSQDPGQGGYEQYF.

Turning to this clone: The read terminates 3 residues before the CDR3 end, so the remaining end is supplied by the germline J gene. The chain carries TRBV30 and TRBJ2-3, with D possibly matching TRBD1 (7 bases). This CDR3 is 13 amino acids long. Germline CDR1 and CDR2: GTSNPN and SVGIG (reference sequence). The part of the CDR3 DNA that was read is TGTGCCTGGAGTCGACAGGGAGGTCAGCCG. This translates into CAWSRQGGQP. Given in full, the CDR3 is CAWSRQGGQPQYF.

Worth noting for this clone: The read comes to an end 3 residues before the CDR3 does, leaving the germline J gene to fill in the end. The J gene is TRBJ2-3, the V gene TRBV7-2, with D possibly matching TRBD1 (5 bases). Germline assignment: CDR1 SGHTA and CDR2 FQGNSA. This CDR3 is built from 15 residues. The sequenced part of the CDR3 DNA is TGTGCCAGCAGCTTAGGCCCTAGGGGCAATCAGCCG. It is translated as CASSLGPRGNQP. The entire CDR3 sequence reads CASSLGPRGNQPQYF. The full variable domain, completed using reference TRBV7-2 and TRBJ2-3, is GAGVSQSPSNKVTEKGKDVELRCDPISGHTALYWYRQSLGQGLEFLIYFQGNSAPDKSGLPSDRFSAERTGGSVSTLTIQRTQQEDSAVYLCASSLGPRGNQPQYFGPGTRLTVL.

This clone was seen many times. The read ends 3 residues early relative to the CDR3; the germline J gene fills the gap. The chain is built from TRBV10-3 and TRBJ1-1, with D unclear. This CDR3 comprises 14 residues. CDR1 is ENHRY and CDR2 is SYGVKD in the germline V gene. The V and J ends lost 3 bases and 0 bases respectively, with 8 bases between them. The CDR3 bases that were read are TGTGCCATCAGTGAAGGGCAGATGAACACTGAA. This sequence encodes CAISEGQMNTE. The CDR3, in full, reads CAISEGQMNTEAFF.